The 28 T cell receptor beta chains reported below all come from one sample, sequenced in a study of T cell changes during pregnancy in multiple sclerosis (dated by TCRdb to 2018 to 2020). Library method: the immunoSEQ multiplex PCR assay. This is the immuneACCESS table as TCRdb keeps it, with only in-frame sequences that have V and J called. A part of the clones is gone; compared with another copy, unresolved V genes explain less than half, and the rest is unexplained. The sample includes roughly 58,000 clones, with 92% observed a single time. Of the sample, about 0.18% falls within the top ten clones. The sample was CD4+ T cells from peripheral blood mononuclear cells, taken after pregnancy. The receptors were gathered from a female donor in good health, enrolled as a control in a pregnancy study.

The chain combines TRBV7-9 with TRBJ2-6; 7 bases line up with TRBD1. This CDR3 is 16 amino acids long. Germline CDR1 and CDR2: SEHNR and FQNEAQ (reference sequence). Trimming removed 5 bases from V and 2 bases from J; junction bases left unmatched: 6. CDR3 in DNA: TGTGCCAGCAGCCGCAGGGGGAGAGCTGGGGCCAACGTCCTGACTTTC. Translated, it gives CASSRRGRAGANVLTF. The full variable domain, completed using reference TRBV7-9 and TRBJ2-6, is DTGVSQNPRHKITKRGQNVTFRCDPISEHNRLYWYRQTLGQGPEFLTYFQNEAQLEKSRLLSDRFSAERPKGSFSTLEIQRTEQGDSAMYLCASSRRGRAGANVLTFGAGSRLTVL.

The chain has TRBV27 and TRBJ1-4; 9 bases align to TRBD1. The CDR3 is made up of 15 amino acids. V shed 5 bases, J shed 7 bases, and the junction held 8 bases outside the gene matches. Looked up from germline, CDR1 is MNHEY and CDR2 is SMNVEV (reference sequence). The CDR3 spells CASSRLGQGREKLFF. Here the CDR3 DNA reads TGTGCCAGCAGTCGGTTGGGACAGGGTCGTGAAAAACTGTTTTTT. The variable domain in full, with the rest retrieved from reference TRBV27 and TRBJ1-4, is EAQVTQNPRYLITVTGKKLTVTCSQNMNHEYMSWYRQDPGLGLRQIYYSMNVEVTDKGDVPEGYKVSRKEKRNFPLILESPSPNQTSLYFCASSRLGQGREKLFFGSGTQLSVL.

The chain joins TRBV7-3 to TRBJ2-5, with 8 bases identical to TRBD1. Germline trimming cut 2 bases from V and 1 base from J; bases unmatched to any gene: 6. Germline V gene lookup returns CDR1 SGHTA and CDR2 FQGTGA. The CDR3 consists of 16 residues. CDR3 sequence reads: CASSLQGAIGQETQYF. CDR3 DNA: TGTGCCAGCAGCTTACAGGGGGCGATTGGCCAAGAGACCCAGTACTTC.

V usage is TRBV11-2 and J usage is TRBJ1-3; D gene unclear. This CDR3 has 14 amino acids. The germline gives CDR1 SGHAT, CDR2 FQNNGV. The germline V and J ends were trimmed by 7 bases and 0 bases, with 10 bases remaining between them. The CDR3 here is CASKSGSSGNTIYF. The CDR3 bases are TGTGCCAGCAAGAGTGGGAGCTCTGGAAACACCATATATTTT.

This chain joins TRBV9 and TRBJ1-2; a possible D gene is TRBD1 (5 bases). With 4 bases removed from V and 5 bases from J, the gap between germline ends came to 15 bases. CDR3 size: 14 residues. Germline V gene data show CDR1 as SGDLS and CDR2 as YYNGEE. CDR3 in amino acids: CASSKSGLSYGYTF. The CDR3 nucleotides read TGTGCCAGCAGCAAATCGGGACTCTCTTATGGCTACACCTTC.

This chain connects TRBV7-8 to TRBJ2-7; D is possibly TRBD2 (5 bases). The CDR3 totals 15 residues. V dropped 5 bases and J dropped 4 bases, with 18 bases sitting between them. The germline CDR1 and CDR2 sequences are SGHVS and FQNEAQ. The CDR3 protein is CASSQVERVAYEQYF. The CDR3 bases are TGTGCCAGCAGCCAGGTCGAGAGGGTAGCATACGAGCAGTACTTC. Filled out from reference TRBV7-8 and TRBJ2-7, the complete variable domain reads GAGVSQSPRYKVAKRGQDVALRCDPISGHVSLFWYQQALGQGPEFLTYFQNEAQLDKSGLPSDRFFAERPEGSVSTLKIQRTQQEDSAVYLCASSQVERVAYEQYFGPGTRLTVT.

This chain joins TRBV11-2 and TRBJ2-5; D uncertain. The V end lost 1 base, the J end lost 4 bases, and 7 bases lay between the germline ends. The germline V gene has CDR1 SGHAT and CDR2 FQNNGV. The length of the CDR3 is 13 residues. CDR3 in DNA: TGTGCCAGCAGCTTAGGTTTTAGAGAGACCCAGTACTTC. Protein: CASSLGFRETQYF. Full variable domain (missing parts from reference TRBV11-2 and TRBJ2-5): EAGVAQSPRYKIIEKRQSVAFWCNPISGHATLYWYQQILGQGPKLLIQFQNNGVVDDSQLPKDRFSAERLKGVDSTLKIQPAKLEDSAVYLCASSLGFRETQYFGPGTRLLVL.

The genes are TRBV5-4 and TRBJ1-2; possible D gene TRBD1, 6 bases. Germline assignment: CDR1 SGHNT and CDR2 YYREEE (reference sequence). The V gene lost 1 base and the J gene lost 4 bases, with 11 bases spanning the gap. The CDR3 spans 14 residues. The CDR3 coding sequence is TGTGCCAGCAGCTTGAACAGGGTGGGCTATGGCTACACCTTC. Translated: CASSLNRVGYGYTF.

The chain combines TRBV4-1 with TRBJ1-3; no definite D call. The CDR3 totals 15 residues. Between the trimmed V and J ends, which lost 6 bases and 0 bases, there was a span of 12 bases. Germline V gives CDR1 MGHRA, CDR2 YSYEKL. CDR3 sequence reads: CASRSTTSSGNTIYF. In DNA, the CDR3 is TGCGCCAGCAGATCCACGACATCCTCTGGAAACACCATATATTTT.

V is TRBV4-3 and J is TRBJ2-4, with D unresolved. Germline V gene lookup returns CDR1 LGHNA and CDR2 YSLEER. The ends were cut back, 4 bases at V and 8 bases at J, with 18 bases in the middle. The CDR3 has 15 amino acids. CDR3 sequence reads: CASSLKATSDYIQYF. In DNA form, the CDR3 reads TGCGCCAGCAGCCTCAAGGCTACTTCCGACTACATTCAGTACTTC.

The chain recombines TRBV7-3 with TRBJ2-2; D is undetermined. This CDR3 has 16 amino acids. Germline loops: CDR1 SGHTA, CDR2 FQGTGA. V shed 5 bases and J shed 2 bases, with 15 bases lying between them. CDR3 coding DNA: TGTGCCAGCAGCAACTTACGCGTTTTTAACACCGGGGAGCTGTTTTTT. Translated: CASSNLRVFNTGELFF.

The J gene is TRBJ1-5, the V gene TRBV19; D is unclear. Trimming stripped 1 base from V and 0 bases from J, with 4 bases between. The germline CDR1 and CDR2 sequences are LNHDA and SQIVND (reference sequence). The CDR3 is 14 residues long. The CDR3: CASSIVNSNQPQHF. The CDR3 nucleotides are TGTGCCAGTAGTATAGTAAATAGCAATCAGCCCCAGCATTTT.

The CDR3 DNA sequence: TGTGCCAGCAGCTACTCGGGACAGAGCACAGATACGCAGTATTTT. Translating gives CASSYSGQSTDTQYF. This chain uses TRBV9 with TRBJ2-3; 7 nucleotides line up with TRBD1. This CDR3 spans 15 amino acids. V lost 4 bases, J lost 0 bases, and 5 bases stayed unmatched. Germline values: CDR1 SGDLS, CDR2 YYNGEE.

This sequence joins TRBV7-8 and TRBJ2-2, with 7 bases that match TRBD2. CDR3 size: 15 residues. V lost 6 bases to trimming and J lost 7 bases; unmatched junction nucleotides: 11. Germline V gives CDR1 SGHVS, CDR2 FQNEAQ. CDR3 coding DNA: TGTGCCAGCAGTACAACGGGGGGAGTCGGCGGGGAGCTGTTTTTT. This codes for CASSTTGGVGGELFF. Full variable domain (missing parts from reference TRBV7-8 and TRBJ2-2): GAGVSQSPRYKVAKRGQDVALRCDPISGHVSLFWYQQALGQGPEFLTYFQNEAQLDKSGLPSDRFFAERPEGSVSTLKIQRTQQEDSAVYLCASSTTGGVGGELFFGEGSRLTVL.

This clone came up a few times. CDR3 sequence reads: CASSSIYEAGANVLTF. The CDR3 coding sequence is TGTGCCAGCAGTTCCATCTACGAAGCTGGGGCCAACGTCCTGACTTTC. This chain joins TRBV28 and TRBJ2-6, with D unclear. V gave up 4 bases and J gave up 2 bases, with 12 bases separating them. The CDR3 has 16 amino acids. Germline values: CDR1 MDHEN, CDR2 SYDVKM.

This chain uses TRBV18 with TRBJ1-5; D possibly corresponds to TRBD1 (5 bases). This CDR3 is 16 amino acids long. Trimming cost V 2 bases and J 5 bases, with 16 bases left between them. Germline assignment: CDR1 KGHSH and CDR2 LQKENI. The CDR3 region has the DNA TGTGCCAGCTCACCATCCGGGGGACGGAAAGATCAGCCCCAGCATTTT. Amino acid sequence: CASSPSGGRKDQPQHF.

This clone was observed once. The chain recombines TRBV19 with TRBJ2-7; 7 bases are shared with TRBD2. With 9 bases clipped from V and 1 base from J, the junction kept 3 bases outside the gene matches. The CDR3 runs to 12 residues. The germline gives CDR1 LNHDA, CDR2 SQIVND (reference sequence). The CDR3 sequence: CARAGPSYEQYF. The CDR3 DNA is TGTGCCAGAGCGGGACCATCCTACGAGCAGTACTTC.

The chain links TRBV5-1 to TRBJ1-1; a weak D match, TRBD1 (5 bases). The CDR3 has 14 amino acids. Looked up from germline, CDR1 is SGHRS and CDR2 is YFSETQ. Deletions cut 4 bases from V and 2 bases from J, with 12 bases between. The CDR3 spells CASSQGRENTEAFF. CDR3 bases: TGCGCCAGCAGCCAGGGAAGGGAAAACACTGAAGCTTTCTTT.

The J gene is TRBJ2-1, the V gene TRBV7-6, with a weak D call TRBD1 (5 bases). V gave up 2 bases and J gave up 2 bases, with 10 bases separating them. This CDR3 contains 15 residues. Germline V lookup: CDR1 SGHVS, CDR2 FNYEAQ. DNA of the CDR3: TGTGCCAGCAGCTTATCGCAGGGTGCCTACAATGAGCAGTTCTTC. This gives the protein CASSLSQGAYNEQFF.

The chain uses TRBV30 and TRBJ1-1, with a possible D match to TRBD1 (5 bases). The CDR3 has 12 amino acids. The V and J ends lost 3 bases and 0 bases respectively, with 5 bases between them. Germline V gene lookup returns CDR1 GTSNPN and CDR2 SVGIG (reference sequence). In nucleotides, the CDR3 is TGTGCCTGGAGGACAGTGAACACTGAAGCTTTCTTT. It specifies CAWRTVNTEAFF.

This clone has a single count. This chain uses TRBV9 with TRBJ1-1; 9 bases fit TRBD1. Looked up from germline, CDR1 is SGDLS and CDR2 is YYNGEE. V trimming: 4 bases; J trimming: 1 base; junction bases outside the gene matches: 5. The CDR3 extends over 15 amino acids. CDR3 amino acids: CASSSPDRGNTEAFF. The CDR3 coding sequence is TGTGCCAGCAGCTCACCGGACAGGGGGAACACTGAAGCTTTCTTT.

In this sample, this clone turned up once. The chain couples TRBV7-2 to TRBJ2-3, with D possibly being TRBD1 (6 bases). V lost 5 bases, J lost 1 base, and 10 bases lay in between. The CDR3 spans 14 residues. From germline, CDR1 is SGHTA and CDR2 FQGNSA. CDR3 sequence: CASSTHRGTDTQYF. CDR3 sequence (DNA): TGTGCCAGCAGCACACACAGGGGCACAGATACGCAGTATTTT.

The chain is built from TRBV27 and TRBJ1-1; D is unresolved. Between the trimmed V and J ends, which lost 3 bases and 4 bases, there was a span of 12 bases. The CDR3 consists of 14 residues. From germline, CDR1 is MNHEY and CDR2 SMNVEV (reference sequence). CDR3 in amino acids: CASSLRRVGTEAFF. The CDR3 DNA follows: TGTGCCAGCAGTTTGAGGAGAGTGGGCACTGAAGCTTTCTTT.

The chain is built from TRBV12-5 and TRBJ2-1; 8 bases map to TRBD2. The germline V gene has CDR1 LGHNT and CDR2 FRNRAP. J gave up 3 bases and V 1 base, and 5 bases lay outside the gene matches. The CDR3 runs 16 residues. The DNA for the CDR3 is TGTGCTAGTGGTTTGGCGGGGGGGAACTACTACAATGAGCAGTTCTTC. This sequence encodes CASGLAGGNYYNEQFF.

V is TRBV5-1 and J is TRBJ2-3, with 8 bases aligning to TRBD2. V shed 5 bases, J shed 4 bases, and the junction held 6 bases outside the gene matches. CDR3 length: 14 residues. From germline, CDR1 is SGHRS and CDR2 YFSETQ. The CDR3 bases are TGCGCCAGCAGTCCCGGGGGGGCATCAGATACGCAGTATTTT. Protein: CASSPGGASDTQYF.

The rearrangement links TRBV11-1 to TRBJ2-7, with TRBD1 matching over 7 bases. V shed 5 bases and J 2 bases; nucleotides not matched to a gene: 3. This CDR3 spans 13 amino acids. Per germline, CDR1 SGHAT and CDR2 FQDESV (reference sequence). The CDR3 here is CASSVDRAYEQYF. In DNA form, the CDR3 reads TGTGCCAGCAGCGTAGACAGGGCCTACGAGCAGTACTTC.

The gene calls are TRBV7-2 and TRBJ1-6; 7 bases agree with TRBD1. Germline CDR1 reads SGHTA; CDR2 reads FQGNSA. The CDR3 is made up of 15 amino acids. Trimming removed 0 bases from V and 7 bases from J; junction bases left unmatched: 3. CDR3: CASSLATGKNSPLHF. The DNA of the CDR3 is TGTGCCAGCAGCTTAGCGACAGGGAAAAATTCACCCCTCCACTTT.

The genes are TRBV18 and TRBJ1-2, with 10 bases identical to TRBD1. Trimming took 2 bases from V and 1 from J; bases not matched to a gene: 16. Germline values: CDR1 KGHSH, CDR2 LQKENI. This CDR3 is 20 amino acids long. CDR3 loop: CASSPFLTKPGQGLNYGYTF. In DNA form, the CDR3 reads TGTGCCAGCTCACCATTTCTTACGAAGCCGGGACAGGGGCTTAACTATGGCTACACCTTC.